The clone carrying this T cell receptor (beta chain) was observed once. Here immunoSEQ multiplex PCR was the method, and the copy in TCRdb shows in-frame clones only, minus some. There are some 490,000 clones in the sample; approximately 81% occur only once, and about 13% lies in the top ten. The record originates from a study of shared clonotypes between healthy human individuals. In germline, CDR1 is SQVTM, CDR2 ANQGSEA. The CDR3 length is 14 residues. V shed 1 base and J shed 5 bases, with 11 bases lying between them. This receptor was identified in a woman aged 40 to 50 in good health. Some clones in this sample may be carry-over from other donors' samples. This rearrangement joins TRBV29-1 to TRBJ2-2, with D hard to call. Sequencing was done on a sample of PBMCs. CDR3 nucleotide sequence: TGCAGCGTTGAAGCCCCCGTAGGGACCGGGGAGCTGTTTTTT. Translated, it gives CSVEAPVGTGELFF.